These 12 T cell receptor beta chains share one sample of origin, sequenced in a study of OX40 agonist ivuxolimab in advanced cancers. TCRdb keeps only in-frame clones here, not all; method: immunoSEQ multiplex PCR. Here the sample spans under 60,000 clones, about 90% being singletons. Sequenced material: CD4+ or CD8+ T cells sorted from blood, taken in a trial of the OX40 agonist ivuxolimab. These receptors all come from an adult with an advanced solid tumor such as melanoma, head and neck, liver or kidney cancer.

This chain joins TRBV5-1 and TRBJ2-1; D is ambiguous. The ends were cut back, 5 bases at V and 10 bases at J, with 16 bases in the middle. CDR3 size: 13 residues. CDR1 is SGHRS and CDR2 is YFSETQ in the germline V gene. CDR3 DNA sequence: TGCGCCAGCAGGCAAATTCTAGGGTACGAGCAGTTCTTC. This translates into CASRQILGYEQFF. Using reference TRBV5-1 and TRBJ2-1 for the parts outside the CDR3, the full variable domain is KAGVTQTPRYLIKTRGQQVTLSCSPISGHRSVSWYQQTPGQGLQFLFEYFSETQRNKGNFPGRFSGRQFSNSRSEMNVSTLELGDSALYLCASRQILGYEQFFGPGTRLTVL.

The CDR3 is CASSVPLGRGELFF. The CDR3 bases are TGTGCCAGTAGTGTGCCTCTGGGGCGCGGGGAGCTGTTTTTT. The chain joins TRBV19 to TRBJ2-2; TRBD1 might be the D (5 bases). There are 14 residues in the CDR3. Trimming cost V 5 bases and J 7 bases, with 14 bases left between them. Per the germline V gene, CDR1 is LNHDA and CDR2 is SQIVND (reference sequence).

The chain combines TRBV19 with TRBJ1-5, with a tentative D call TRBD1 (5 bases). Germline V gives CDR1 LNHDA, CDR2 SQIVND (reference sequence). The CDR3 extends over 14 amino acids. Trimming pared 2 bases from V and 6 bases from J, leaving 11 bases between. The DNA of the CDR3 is TGTGCCAGTAGTATAACAGAGGGGCCTCAGCCCCAGCATTTT. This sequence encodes CASSITEGPQPQHF. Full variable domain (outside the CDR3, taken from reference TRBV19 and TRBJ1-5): DGGITQSPKYLFRKEGQNVTLSCEQNLNHDAMYWYRQDPGQGLRLIYYSQIVNDFQKGDIAEGYSVSREKKESFPLTVTSAQKNPTAFYLCASSITEGPQPQHFGDGTRLSIL.

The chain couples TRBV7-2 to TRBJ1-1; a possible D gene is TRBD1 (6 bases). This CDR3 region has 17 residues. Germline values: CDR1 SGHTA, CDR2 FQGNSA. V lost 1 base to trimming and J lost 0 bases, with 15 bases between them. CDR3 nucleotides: TGTGCCAGCAGCTTAGAAGACAGGCGGGGAGTGAACACTGAAGCTTTCTTT. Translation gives CASSLEDRRGVNTEAFF.

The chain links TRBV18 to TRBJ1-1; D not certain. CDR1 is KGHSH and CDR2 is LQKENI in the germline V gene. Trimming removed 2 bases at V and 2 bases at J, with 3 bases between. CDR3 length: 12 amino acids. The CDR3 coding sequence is TGTGCCAGCTCACCAATTAACACTGAAGCTTTCTTT. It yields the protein CASSPINTEAFF.

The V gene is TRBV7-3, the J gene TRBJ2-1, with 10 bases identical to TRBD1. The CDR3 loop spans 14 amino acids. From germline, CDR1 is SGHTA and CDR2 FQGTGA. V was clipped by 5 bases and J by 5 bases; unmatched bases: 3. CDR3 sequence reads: CASSRDRGNNEQFF. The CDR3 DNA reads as TGTGCCAGCAGCCGGGACAGGGGTAACAATGAGCAGTTCTTC.

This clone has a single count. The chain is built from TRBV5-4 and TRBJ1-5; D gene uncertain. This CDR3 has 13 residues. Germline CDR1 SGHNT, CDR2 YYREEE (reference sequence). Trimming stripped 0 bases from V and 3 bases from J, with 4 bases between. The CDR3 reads CASSLAVNQPQHF. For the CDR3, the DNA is TGTGCCAGCAGCTTGGCAGTCAATCAGCCCCAGCATTTT.

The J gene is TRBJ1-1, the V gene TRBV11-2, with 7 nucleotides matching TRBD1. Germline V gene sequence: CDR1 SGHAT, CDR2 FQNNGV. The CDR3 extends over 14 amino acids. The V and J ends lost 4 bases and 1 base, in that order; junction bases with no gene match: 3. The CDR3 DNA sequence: TGTGCCAGCAGCTGGGGACAGTCGAACACTGAAGCTTTCTTT. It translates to CASSWGQSNTEAFF.

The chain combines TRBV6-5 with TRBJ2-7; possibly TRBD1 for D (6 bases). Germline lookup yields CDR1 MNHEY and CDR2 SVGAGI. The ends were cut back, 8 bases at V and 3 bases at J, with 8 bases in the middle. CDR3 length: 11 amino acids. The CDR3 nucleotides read TGTGCCAGCTCAGGGGTCTACGAGCAGTACTTC. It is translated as CASSGVYEQYF.

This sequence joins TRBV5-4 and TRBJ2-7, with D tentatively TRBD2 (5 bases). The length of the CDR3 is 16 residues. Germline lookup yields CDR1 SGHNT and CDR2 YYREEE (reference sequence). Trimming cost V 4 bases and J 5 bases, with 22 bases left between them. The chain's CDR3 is CASSRVLAGYGDEQYF. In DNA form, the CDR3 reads TGTGCCAGCAGCAGGGTCCTTGCAGGCTACGGGGACGAGCAGTACTTC.

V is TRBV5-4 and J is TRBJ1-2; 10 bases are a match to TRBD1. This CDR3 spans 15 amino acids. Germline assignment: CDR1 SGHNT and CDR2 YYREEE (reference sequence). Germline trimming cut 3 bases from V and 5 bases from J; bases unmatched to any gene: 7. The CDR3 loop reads CASSSPPGQGYGYTF. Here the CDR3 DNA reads TGTGCCAGCAGCTCGCCTCCGGGACAGGGGTATGGCTACACCTTC.

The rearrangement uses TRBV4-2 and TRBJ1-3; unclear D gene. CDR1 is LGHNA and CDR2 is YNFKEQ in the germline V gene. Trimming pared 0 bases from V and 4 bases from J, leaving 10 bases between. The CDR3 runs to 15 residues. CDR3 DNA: TGTGCCAGCAGCCAAGATCGTAGCCAAGGAAACACCATATATTTT. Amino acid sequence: CASSQDRSQGNTIYF.